What follows are 16 T cell receptor beta chains derived from one specimen sequenced in a study of control samples from healthy donors and cancer patients. TCRdb's copy holds only in-frame clones and misses some; the assay was immunoSEQ multiplex PCR. Counted here are about 120,000 clones, about 94% occurring once; the ten biggest clones make up roughly 4%. Source material: blood. These receptors were collected from a man aged 30 to 39 in good health.

This clone was seen only once. This chain links TRBV6-5 with TRBJ2-7, with a tentative D call TRBD1 (6 bases). This CDR3 comprises 14 residues. Germline lookup yields CDR1 MNHEY and CDR2 SVGAGI. Trimming removed 6 bases from V and 2 bases from J, with 14 bases in between. CDR3 amino acids: CASRRAQGTYEQYF. The CDR3, as DNA: TGTGCCAGCAGAAGAGCCCAGGGGACCTACGAGCAGTACTTC.

The J gene is TRBJ2-7, the V gene TRBV5-1, with D possibly being TRBD2 (5 bases). The CDR3 has 16 residues. Germline CDR1 and CDR2: SGHRS and YFSETQ. V lost 1 base and J lost 0, with 14 bases in between. CDR3 nucleotides: TGCGCCAGCAGCTTGTTACTAGACGACCCCTCCTACGAGCAGTACTTC. Amino acid sequence: CASSLLLDDPSYEQYF.

V gene TRBV25-1 combines with J gene TRBJ2-7; D possibly corresponds to TRBD2 (6 bases). Germline CDR1 reads MGHDK; CDR2 reads SYGVNS. The germline V and J ends were trimmed by 8 bases and 6 bases, with 17 bases remaining between them. This CDR3 has 13 amino acids. The CDR3 region has the DNA TGTGCCAGCCTATCCCGTGGGGGGAGCGAGCAGTACTTC. The encoded protein is CASLSRGGSEQYF.

The chain joins TRBV12-3 or TRBV12-4 to TRBJ1-1; D is ambiguous. The CDR3 is 13 residues long. V lost 3 bases and J 4 bases, leaving 9 bases between the germline ends. The DNA for the CDR3 is TGTGCCAGCAGTTTCGGTTTCAGCACTGAAGCTTTCTTT. This codes for CASSFGFSTEAFF.

Written as DNA, the CDR3 is TGTGCCAGTAGTATCTCCCGGATACCCTATGGCTACACCTTC. It encodes CASSISRIPYGYTF. The chain carries TRBV19 and TRBJ1-2; D not certain. The CDR3 totals 14 residues. Trimming shortened V by 3 bases and J by 4 bases, and 12 bases separated the two germline ends. Germline loops: CDR1 LNHDA, CDR2 SQIVND (reference sequence). Together with reference TRBV19 and TRBJ1-2, the CDR3 gives the full variable domain: DGGITQSPKYLFRKEGQNVTLSCEQNLNHDAMYWYRQDPGQGLRLIYYSQIVNDFQKGDIAEGYSVSREKKESFPLTVTSAQKNPTAFYLCASSISRIPYGYTFGSGTRLTVV.

The chain employs TRBV7-6 and TRBJ1-1; D may be TRBD1 (6 bases). The V end was cut by 1 base, the J end by 3 bases, with 12 bases between. CDR1 SGHVS and CDR2 FNYEAQ come from the germline V gene. This CDR3 spans 15 amino acids. CDR3 residues: CASSLGGGPDTEAFF. The CDR3 DNA is TGTGCCAGCAGCTTAGGTGGGGGGCCTGACACTGAAGCTTTCTTT. The full variable domain, rest sourced from reference TRBV7-6 and TRBJ1-1, is GAGVSQSPRYKVTKRGQDVALRCDPISGHVSLYWYRQALGQGPEFLTYFNYEAQQDKSGLPNDRFSAERPEGSISTLTIQRTEQRDSAMYRCASSLGGGPDTEAFFGQGTRLTVV.

This rearrangement joins TRBV5-4 to TRBJ1-6; 8 nucleotides line up with TRBD1. J was trimmed by 7 bases and V by 3 bases; bases with no gene match: 0. The germline V gene has CDR1 SGHNT and CDR2 YYREEE (reference sequence). The CDR3 is 13 amino acids. CDR3 region: CASSYRGNSPLHF. In DNA form, the CDR3 reads TGTGCCAGCAGCTACAGGGGGAATTCACCCCTCCACTTT.

The chain combines TRBV19 with TRBJ2-1; 8 bases align to TRBD2. CDR3 length equals 13 residues. V gave up 10 bases and J gave up 9 bases; unmatched junction bases: 11. Germline V gives CDR1 LNHDA, CDR2 SQIVND (reference sequence). CDR3 nucleotide sequence: TGTGCCACCAGTATAACACGGGGGGGTGAGCAGTTCTTC. Its translation is CATSITRGGEQFF. The entire variable domain, with the rest obtained from reference TRBV19 and TRBJ2-1, is as follows: DGGITQSPKYLFRKEGQNVTLSCEQNLNHDAMYWYRQDPGQGLRLIYYSQIVNDFQKGDIAEGYSVSREKKESFPLTVTSAQKNPTAFYLCATSITRGGEQFFGPGTRLTVL.

This clone was recorded once. This chain joins TRBV10-3 and TRBJ2-7, with D maybe TRBD1 (6 bases). CDR1 ENHRY and CDR2 SYGVKD come from the germline V gene. The CDR3 sequence is 16 residues long. The ends were cut back, 6 bases at V and 2 bases at J, with 20 bases in the middle. The CDR3 sequence is CAISGIPGASAYEQYF. The CDR3, as DNA: TGTGCCATCAGCGGGATCCCAGGGGCGAGCGCCTACGAGCAGTACTTC.

This clone appeared a single time. V and J are TRBV27 and TRBJ2-5; 10 nucleotides agree with TRBD2. V gave up 6 bases and J gave up 4 bases; unmatched junction bases: 8. Germline CDR1 MNHEY, CDR2 SMNVEV (reference sequence). This CDR3 is 15 amino acids long. This CDR3 reads CASSYSGGARETQYF. The CDR3 DNA reads TGTGCCAGCAGCTACAGCGGGGGGGCACGAGAGACCCAGTACTTC.

This chain uses TRBV7-2 with TRBJ1-3; 7 positions agree with TRBD1. This CDR3 comprises 17 residues. Germline values: CDR1 SGHTA, CDR2 FQGNSA. V was clipped by 5 bases and J by 0 bases; unmatched bases: 10. CDR3 sequence (DNA): TGTGCCAGCAGCCAACCGGGACAGAGTTACTCTGGAAACACCATATATTTT. It translates to CASSQPGQSYSGNTIYF.

The CDR3 coding sequence is TGTGCCAGCAGCTGGGACAGGGAGTACAATGAGCAGTTCTTC. Translated: CASSWDREYNEQFF. This chain joins TRBV28 and TRBJ2-1; 9 bases are a match to TRBD1. CDR3 length: 14 amino acids. V lost 6 bases and J lost 4; bases outside the gene matches: 4. Per the germline V gene, CDR1 is MDHEN and CDR2 is SYDVKM.

In its sample, this clone was seen once. This rearrangement joins TRBV7-2 to TRBJ1-1; D is ambiguous. Germline lookup yields CDR1 SGHTA and CDR2 FQGNSA. V was pared by 1 base and J by 2 bases, with 5 bases between. The CDR3 has 13 amino acids. In nucleotides, the CDR3 is TGTGCCAGCAGCTTAGAGGAAAACACTGAAGCTTTCTTT. Its protein is CASSLEENTEAFF.

This chain's CDR3 is CASSFRTGSYSPLHF. The CDR3 coding sequence is TGTGCCAGCAGTTTTCGGACAGGGAGTTATTCACCCCTCCACTTT. The chain joins TRBV27 to TRBJ1-6; 8 bases are a match to TRBD1. Trimming took 3 bases from V and 8 from J; bases not matched to a gene: 6. This CDR3 spans 15 amino acids. Germline lookup yields CDR1 MNHEY and CDR2 SMNVEV (reference sequence).

This chain links TRBV6-4 with TRBJ2-3; weak D call: TRBD1 (6 bases). Trimming cost V 6 bases and J 0 bases, with 7 bases left between them. Germline V lookup: CDR1 MRHNA, CDR2 SNTAGT. This CDR3 region has 13 residues. The CDR3 region is CASSQGSTDTQYF. Written as DNA, the CDR3 is TGTGCCAGCAGCCAGGGGAGCACAGATACGCAGTATTTT.

CDR3 sequence reads: CASSFRSGGGNEQFF. CDR3 DNA sequence: TGTGCCAGCAGTTTCAGAAGCGGGGGTGGTAATGAGCAGTTCTTC. The J gene is TRBJ2-1, the V gene TRBV27, with 8 nucleotides matching TRBD2. This CDR3 contains 15 residues. The trim removed 3 bases at V and 7 bases at J, leaving 8 bases unmatched. Germline loops: CDR1 MNHEY, CDR2 SMNVEV (reference sequence).